Each of the 26 T cell receptor beta chains below was sequenced from the same sample in a study of kidney transplant recipient with SARS-CoV-2 infection. TCRdb recomputed calls from the reads with MiXCR, one row per CDR3 protein. This table has roughly 230,000 distinct CDR3 sequences, 25% to 30% appearing once. The sequencing used a blood sample, collected at baseline and around day 110 from a kidney transplant recipient. These receptors all stem from a male patient in his thirties who had COVID-19 and was a kidney transplant recipient. Some T cells may originate from the graft donor.

Points on this clonotype: This clone may be a read error of a much larger clone one base away. The chain recombines TRBV16 with TRBJ1-2; D is unclear. The CDR3 is 17 residues long. Germline CDR1 is KGHSY and CDR2 is FQNENV. The CDR3 nucleotides read TGTGCCAGCAGCGGTCCACTGGTCGTTAGAAAGACCTATGGCCACACCTTC. This codes for CASSGPLVVRKTYGHTF.

The chain couples TRBV6-2 or TRBV6-3 to TRBJ2-4, with 12 positions matching TRBD2. With 6 bases clipped from V and 1 base from J, the junction kept 13 bases outside the gene matches. CDR1 is MNHEY and CDR2 is SVGEGT in the germline V gene. This CDR3 region has 19 residues. The DNA for the CDR3 is TGTGCCAGCAGCTCGGGACTAGCGGGTAGGGAGGGGGCCAAAAACATTCAGTACTTC. This translates into CASSSGLAGREGAKNIQYF.

This clonotype has at least ten counts. The chain carries TRBV6-8 and TRBJ1-2; D is unresolved. This CDR3 is built from 17 residues. Looked up from germline, CDR1 is MNHGY and CDR2 is SAAAGT. Between the trimmed V and J ends, which lost 5 bases and 4 bases, there was a span of 23 bases. As DNA, the CDR3 is TGTGCCAGCAGTAACTTCACACGCTCTAGAAAGACCTATGGCTACACCTTC. It is translated as CASSNFTRSRKTYGYTF.

The table lists this clonotype with many counts. The V call is TRBV18, the J call TRBJ1-2; D unclear. The germline CDR1 and CDR2 sequences are KGHSH and LQKENI. The CDR3 runs 14 residues. V lost 2 bases to trimming and J lost 4 bases, with 11 bases between them. The chain's CDR3 is CASSPATEIYGYTF. CDR3 nucleotides: TGTGCCAGCTCACCAGCTACAGAAATCTATGGCTACACCTTC.

This clonotype came up many times. V usage is TRBV5-4 and J usage is TRBJ2-7, with 8 bases fitting TRBD2. The V gene end was trimmed by 3 bases and the J gene end by 4 bases; junction bases not matched to a gene: 3. This CDR3 is 13 amino acids long. Germline CDR1 is SGHNT and CDR2 is YYREEE (reference sequence). CDR3 residues: CASSWGLGYEQYF. DNA for the CDR3: TGTGCCAGCAGCTGGGGACTAGGATACGAGCAGTACTTC.

This chain uses TRBV5-1 with TRBJ1-1; no clear D gene. V lost 2 bases and J lost 3, with 8 bases in between. This CDR3 contains 13 residues. Per the germline V gene, CDR1 is SGHRS and CDR2 is YFSETQ. The CDR3 loop reads CASSFPDHTEAFF. CDR3 bases: TGCGCCAGCAGCTTTCCGGATCACACTGAAGCTTTCTTT.

This clonotype was counted at least ten times. The CDR3 here is CASSLGGTILQETQYF. As DNA, the CDR3 is TGTGCCAGCAGCTTAGGGGGGACTATCCTCCAAGAGACCCAGTACTTC. The chain recombines TRBV11-3 with TRBJ2-5; TRBD2 matches 7 bases. The CDR3 runs 16 residues. Per germline, CDR1 SGHNT and CDR2 YENEEA. After removal of 1 base from V and 1 base from J, the junction contained 6 bases not matched to a gene. Variable domain in full (rest from reference TRBV11-3 and TRBJ2-5): EAGVVQSPRYKIIEKKQPVAFWCNPISGHNTLYWYLQNLGQGPELLIRYENEEAVDDSQLPKDRFSAERLKGVDSTLKIQPAELGDSAVYLCASSLGGTILQETQYFGPGTRLLVL.

The chain couples TRBV30 to TRBJ2-3, with TRBD2 matching over 9 bases. From germline, CDR1 is GTSNPN and CDR2 SVGIG (reference sequence). V shed 4 bases and J 1 base; nucleotides not matched to a gene: 3. The length of the CDR3 is 14 residues. CDR3 residues: CAWNQREGTDTQYF. CDR3 DNA: TGTGCCTGGAACCAGCGGGAGGGCACAGATACGCAGTATTTT.

This clonotype was counted many times. V and J are TRBV20-1 and TRBJ2-7, with 8 bases identical to TRBD1. Germline values: CDR1 DFQATT, CDR2 SNEGSKA (reference sequence). This CDR3 comprises 15 residues. The trim removed 5 bases at V and 0 bases at J, leaving 9 bases unmatched. The CDR3 sequence is CSAFLRDRSSYEQYF. The CDR3 nucleotides are TGCAGTGCTTTCCTCCGGGACAGGTCCTCCTACGAGCAGTACTTC.

This clonotype has at least ten counts. V and J are TRBV11-2 and TRBJ1-3; D gene unclear. Trimming took 6 bases from V and 2 from J, leaving 17 bases between them. In germline, CDR1 is SGHAT, CDR2 FQNNGV. This CDR3 contains 16 residues. CDR3 sequence reads: CASSPLIDVAGNTIYF. The CDR3 DNA follows: TGTGCCAGCAGTCCTTTGATCGACGTGGCTGGAAACACCATATATTTT.

This clonotype occurred many times. The V and J genes are TRBV19 and TRBJ2-7; a possible D gene is TRBD2 (6 bases). Deletions cut 6 bases from V and 2 bases from J, with 17 bases between. The CDR3 is 15 amino acids. The germline V gene has CDR1 LNHDA and CDR2 SQIVND (reference sequence). CDR3 DNA sequence: TGTGCCAGTAGCCGCGGAGGGGCAGGAACCTACGAGCAGTACTTC. Translated: CASSRGGAGTYEQYF.

This clonotype was recorded at least ten times. V and J are TRBV12-3 or TRBV12-4 and TRBJ1-5; TRBD1 agrees at 7 bases. The V and J ends lost 2 bases and 7 bases, in that order; junction bases with no gene match: 8. The CDR3 consists of 15 residues. CDR3 in amino acids: CASSLSFSRGQPQHF. CDR3 DNA sequence: TGTGCCAGCAGTTTAAGTTTTAGCAGGGGGCAGCCCCAGCATTTT.

This clonotype was detected many times. The chain combines TRBV3-1 with TRBJ1-1, with unresolved D. V gave up 5 bases and J gave up 4 bases, with 23 bases separating them. The CDR3 sequence is 17 residues long. CDR1 and CDR2 (germline): LGHDT, YNNKEL (reference sequence). The CDR3 DNA reads TGTGCCAGCAGCGGGCCACGTCCCATTTCAATTCGCACTGAAGCTTTCTTT. This sequence encodes CASSGPRPISIRTEAFF.

With regard to this clonotype: This may arise from a read error, as a much more abundant clone is one base away. CDR3 DNA: TGTGCCAGCAGTTCCGGGTCGGTCGCCGGGGGGCTGTTTTTT. Translating it yields CASSSGSVAGGLFF. The rearrangement links TRBV27 to TRBJ2-2, with D possibly being TRBD2 (6 bases). Germline CDR1 reads MNHEY; CDR2 reads SMNVEV (reference sequence). This CDR3 contains 14 residues.

On this clonotype: This may be a read error: a much more frequent sequence differs by one nucleotide. The chain uses TRBV5-1 and TRBJ2-3; possibly TRBD2 for D (7 bases). V lost 4 bases to trimming and J lost 1 base, with 22 bases between them. The CDR3 covers 18 residues. Germline CDR1 reads SGHRS; CDR2 reads YFSETQ. CDR3: CASSVQGTSGLRTDTQYF. The CDR3 coding sequence is TGCGCCAGCAGCGTTCAGGGGACATCGGGACTACGCACAGATACGCAGTATTTT.

As to this clonotype: It may be a read error: a sequence one base away is much more abundant. The chain couples TRBV7-9 to TRBJ2-7, with a tentative D call TRBD1 (5 bases). Germline V lookup: CDR1 SEHNR, CDR2 FQNEAQ (reference sequence). The length of the CDR3 is 16 residues. V lost 2 bases and J lost 5, with 19 bases in between. Here the CDR3 reads CASSLSLAGRRNEQYF. DNA for the CDR3: TGTGCCAGCAGCTTATCGCTGGCAGGGCGGAGAAACGAGCAGTACTTC.

This clonotype was seen many times. The chain recombines TRBV2 with TRBJ1-3; a weak D match, TRBD1 (5 bases). Germline V lookup: CDR1 SNHLY, CDR2 FYNNEI. The CDR3 runs to 15 residues. V shed 2 bases and J shed 4 bases, with 12 bases lying between them. In DNA form, the CDR3 reads TGTGCCAGCAGTGAACTGTCGGGGGTAGGAAACACCATATATTTT. Its protein is CASSELSGVGNTIYF.

This clonotype was recorded a few times. The chain recombines TRBV9 with TRBJ1-2; D is unresolved. This CDR3 has 16 residues. Per germline, CDR1 SGDLS and CDR2 YYNGEE. V lost 7 bases, J lost 4 bases, and 23 bases lay in between. CDR3 loop: CASGNSYSRKTYGYTF. The CDR3 bases are TGTGCCAGCGGCAATTCGTACTCAAGAAAGACCTATGGCTACACCTTC.

This clonotype came up many times. The CDR3 reads CSATGTANQPQHF. The CDR3 DNA follows: TGCAGCGCCACTGGGACAGCAAATCAGCCCCAGCATTTT. The V and J genes are TRBV29-1 and TRBJ1-5; 7 nucleotides agree with TRBD1. This CDR3 comprises 13 residues. With 7 bases clipped from V and 4 bases from J, the junction kept 7 bases outside the gene matches. Germline CDR1 and CDR2: SQVTM and ANQGSEA. The full variable domain, in which reference TRBV29-1 and TRBJ1-5 provide the parts outside the CDR3, is SAVISQKPSRDICQRGTSLTIQCQVDSQVTMMFWYRQQPGQSLTLIATANQGSEATYESGFVIDKFPISRPNLTFSTLTVSNMSPEDSSIYLCSATGTANQPQHFGDGTRLSIL.

Many counts were recorded for this clonotype. The chain carries TRBV6-2 or TRBV6-3 and TRBJ1-4; TRBD1 might be the D (6 bases). Germline V gives CDR1 MNHEY, CDR2 SVGEGT. The ends were cut back, 5 bases at V and 3 bases at J, with 16 bases in the middle. The CDR3 consists of 16 residues. The CDR3: CASSPPPGQANEKLFF. The CDR3 bases are TGTGCCAGCAGTCCTCCGCCGGGACAAGCTAATGAAAAACTGTTTTTT.

The sample holds many counts of this clonotype. This chain uses TRBV5-1 with TRBJ1-2; D gene uncertain. Germline lookup yields CDR1 SGHRS and CDR2 YFSETQ. Trimming shortened V by 0 bases and J by 1 base, and 10 bases separated the two germline ends. The length of the CDR3 is 15 residues. DNA of the CDR3: TGCGCCAGCAGCTTGGTCCCGGACGTTAACTATGGCTACACCTTC. It encodes CASSLVPDVNYGYTF. The whole variable domain, remainder taken from reference TRBV5-1 and TRBJ1-2, is KAGVTQTPRYLIKTRGQQVTLSCSPISGHRSVSWYQQTPGQGLQFLFEYFSETQRNKGNFPGRFSGRQFSNSRSEMNVSTLELGDSALYLCASSLVPDVNYGYTFGSGTRLTVV.

The rearrangement joins TRBV5-1 to TRBJ2-6, with TRBD1 as a possible D gene (6 bases). V was trimmed by 8 bases and J by 0 bases, leaving 12 bases between them. This CDR3 has 15 amino acids. The germline CDR1 and CDR2 sequences are SGHRS and YFSETQ. DNA of the CDR3: TGCGCCAGTACGGGGACACTCTCTGGGGCCAACGTCCTGACTTTC. It is translated as CASTGTLSGANVLTF.

This clonotype was found many times. The chain carries TRBV27 and TRBJ2-7; tentatively, D is TRBD1 (5 bases). This CDR3 comprises 13 residues. V lost 3 bases and J 5 bases, leaving 11 bases between the germline ends. CDR1 is MNHEY, CDR2 SMNVEV, per germline (reference sequence). DNA for the CDR3: TGTGCCAGCAGTTTCGTGGGGCGTGACGAGCAGTACTTC. As protein: CASSFVGRDEQYF.

The DNA of the CDR3 is TGTACCAGCAGTTACTCGGGTGGGACTAGTGACTACGAGCAGTACGTC. It translates to CTSSYSGGTSDYEQYV. The chain is built from TRBV6-6 and TRBJ2-7, with TRBD2 matching over 8 bases. The CDR3 is 16 amino acids. Germline V gene data show CDR1 as MNHNY and CDR2 as SVGAGI (reference sequence).

The chain couples TRBV3-1 to TRBJ1-5, with unresolved D. This CDR3 has 17 amino acids. V lost 5 bases, J lost 12 bases, and 29 bases lay in between. The germline V gene encodes CDR1 LGHDT and CDR2 YNNKEL (reference sequence). In DNA form, the CDR3 reads TGTGCCAGCAGCAGCGTCATTCCCATTTTTGGCATCATCAGCCAGCATTTT. It specifies CASSSVIPIFGIISQHF.

On this clonotype: It may be a read error: a sequence one base away is much more abundant. V is TRBV5-1 and J is TRBJ2-1; D is ambiguous. The CDR3 consists of 14 residues. From germline, CDR1 is SGHRS and CDR2 YFSETQ. CDR3 bases: TGCGCCAGCAGTCGAAACCAGGTGGGAAATGGGCAGTTCTTC. Its protein product is CASSRNQVGNGQFF.